This T cell receptor (beta chain) was found in a study of blood T cells in healthy people across ages. Trimming removed 7 bases at V and 0 bases at J, with 11 bases between. Germline V gene data show CDR1 as MNHEY and CDR2 as SMNVEV (reference sequence). This CDR3 is built from 14 residues. There were at least 5.5 micrograms of total RNA extracted from every sample. For the second PCR, which ran for roughly 7 to 11 cycles, a sample-barcoded 5' primer and a J-beta primer mix were used. One entry per CDR3 protein, called by TCRdb with MiXCR from the 5' RACE reads. Of some 1.5 million distinct CDR3 sequences in the sample, 40% to 45% are singletons; the top ten hold approximately 4.1%.

The chain employs TRBV27 and TRBJ2-3; D perhaps matches TRBD1 (5 bases). This TCR came from a woman under 30 in good health. The sequenced material came from blood. The CDR3 region has the DNA TGTGCCAGCACAGGACATCCTAGCACAGATACGCAGTATTTT. It yields the protein CASTGHPSTDTQYF.